The following is a TCR beta chain sequence with its context. No antigen is known for it. The data originate from a study of type 1 regulatory T cells. Study context: This in vitro CD4 product, T-allo10, is enriched for Tr1 cells and alloantigen-specific.

T-allo10 cells from the graft donor were described as anergic, host-alloantigen-specific, and alloantigen-specific suppressors. Each CDR3 protein gets one entry after TCRdb re-called the reads with MiXCR. The table has about 68,000 distinct CDR3 sequences, about 62% seen once. Source material: cultured T cells, either the whole culture or a sorted T cell fraction (not recorded which). Subset defined: Tr1-enriched cell product generated in vitro against host alloantigens. This sequence was found in a human donor in good health.

DNA for the CDR3: TGCGCCAGCAGCCAGCGGACAGGGACGTTGGAGACCCAGTACTTC. This gives the protein CASSQRTGTLETQYF. The V call is TRBV4-1, the J call TRBJ2-5; 8 bases align to TRBD1. Germline-derived CDR1 and CDR2 are MGHRA and YSYEKL. The CDR3 extends over 15 amino acids. J gave up 5 bases and V 3 bases, and 8 bases lay outside the gene matches.